These T cell receptor beta chains were read from a single sample in a study of tumor-infiltrating lymphocytes in primary liver carcinoma. One entry per CDR3 protein results from TCRdb running MiXCR on the multiplex PCR reads. The data hold about 310,000 distinct CDR3 sequences, with less than 75% observed a single time. Sequencing was done on a sample of peripheral blood. The receptor source for this set is a man between 40 and 49 years old with primary liver carcinoma and hepatitis B virus infection. Both conserved end residues are part of each CDR3. The D gene is left open where the match is weak. Clone size is stated in some rows and not others, as once, few, many or a class when expanded.

d_call,v_call,j_call,clone_size,cdr3_aa,cdr3_nt
NA,TRBV7-9,TRBJ2-5,NA,CASSSGPTWATQYF,TGTGCCAGCAGCTCGGGTCCCACGTGGGCGACCCAGTACTTC
NA,TRBV12-3/TRBV12-4,TRBJ2-5,NA,CASKEGVGETQYF,TGTGCCAGCAAAGAGGGGGTCGGGGAGACCCAGTACTTC
TRBD1,TRBV19,TRBJ2-6,NA,CASSKTGISGANVLTF,TGTGCCAGTAGTAAGACAGGGATCTCTGGGGCCAACGTCCTGACTTTC
NA,TRBV4-1,TRBJ1-1,NA,CATNQGQSYTEAFF,TGCGCCACCAACCAAGGGCAGAGTTACACTGAAGCTTTCTTT
NA,TRBV2,TRBJ2-3,NA,CASSERNTQYF,TGTGCCAGCAGTGAAAGGAATACGCAGTATTTT
NA,TRBV6-5,TRBJ1-6,NA,CVSKYRALNTPLHF,TGTGTCAGCAAGTACAGGGCGCTAAATACACCCCTCCACTTT
TRBD2,TRBV5-6,TRBJ2-1,NA,CASYLPGLTGRGGTNEQFF,TGTGCCAGCTATTTGCCGGGACTAACGGGCCGGGGCGGTACGAATGAGCAGTTCTTC
TRBD1,TRBV11-3,TRBJ2-5,NA,CASSRDSLRGKAQYF,TGTGCCAGCAGCAGGGACAGCTTAAGAGGGAAGGCCCAGTACTTC
NA,TRBV5-5,TRBJ2-1,NA,CANSKHQGNNEQFF,TGTGCCAACAGCAAACACCAGGGGAACAATGAGCAGTTCTTC
NA,TRBV7-8,TRBJ1-3,NA,CASSLALGTRPGNTIYF,TGTGCCAGCAGCTTAGCTTTAGGTACAAGGCCAGGAAACACCATATATTTT
TRBD2,TRBV4-1,TRBJ2-7,NA,CTCSLIPGTSGAYEQYF,TGCACCTGCAGCCTAATTCCGGGGACTAGCGGAGCTTACGAGCAGTACTTC
NA,TRBV11-1,TRBJ2-3,NA,CASSFSWGSGSADTHYF,NA
NA,TRBV7-9,TRBJ2-7,NA,CVSSFSSYEQYF,TGTGTCAGCAGCTTTAGCTCTTACGAGCAGTACTTC
TRBD2,TRBV5-1,TRBJ2-1,few,CASSLVWGTSGSSYNEQFF,TGCGCCAGCAGCTTGGTGTGGGGGACTAGCGGCAGCTCCTACAATGAGCAGTTCTTC
TRBD2,TRBV7-9,TRBJ2-7,NA,CASTLNPTSGSQREQYF,TGTGCCAGCACCCTTAACCCTACTAGCGGGAGTCAGCGCGAGCAGTACTTC
NA,TRBV5-4,TRBJ2-7,NA,CASSGGGRMGYEQYF,TGTGCCAGCAGCGGGGGGGGCAGGATGGGGTACGAGCAGTACTTC
NA,TRBV5-5,TRBJ1-6,NA,CASSFRQGGGTLHF,TGTGCCAGCAGCTTTAGACAAGGTGGAGGCACCCTCCACTTT
NA,TRBV5-1,TRBJ1-2,few,CASSLEDLGYTF,TGCGCCAGCAGCTTGGAAGATCTTGGCTACACCTTC
TRBD2,TRBV5-4,TRBJ2-3,NA,CVSNLGGTSTDTQYF,TGCGTCAGCAACTTGGGGGGGACTAGTACAGATACGCAGTATTTT
NA,TRBV11-1,TRBJ2-1,NA,CASSKHEGLGWVNEQFF,TGTGCCAGCAGCAAACATGAAGGGTTAGGGTGGGTCAATGAGCAGTTCTTC
NA,TRBV29-1,TRBJ2-1,NA,CSARRNELFF,TGCAGCGCACGACGTAATGAACTGTTCTTC
TRBD1,TRBV19,TRBJ2-7,NA,CASSPRQGGVYEQYF,TGTGCCAGTAGTCCCAGACAGGGGGGCGTCTACGAGCAGTACTTC
NA,TRBV11-3,TRBJ1-2,many,CASSHISRWGYTF,TGTGCCAGCAGCCATATCAGCCGATGGGGCTACACCTTC
TRBD2,TRBV29-1,TRBJ2-1,NA,CSVGLAGDNERFF,TGCAGTGTTGGACTAGCGGGGGACAATGAGCGGTTCTTC
TRBD2,TRBV5-1,TRBJ2-3,many,CASSPTFTSGSDPTQYF,TGCGCCAGCAGCCCAACATTTACTAGCGGGAGCGATCCTACGCAGTATTTT
NA,TRBV10-3,TRBJ2-3,NA,CAISGGSLARGPDTQYF,TGTGCTATCAGTGGAGGTTCCCTAGCGAGAGGCCCAGATACGCAGTATTTT
NA,TRBV7-9,TRBJ2-1,NA,CASSLGDSGENEEFF,TGTGCCAGCAGCTTAGGTGATAGCGGTGAAAATGAGGAGTTCTTC
NA,TRBV28,TRBJ2-7,few,CASSRRDEQYF,TGTGCCAGCAGCCGCCGGGACGAGCAGTACTTC
NA,TRBV5-6,TRBJ2-1,NA,CASSPSQTPIEDEQFF,TGTGCCAGCAGTCCGTCCCAGACTCCAATAGAGGATGAGCAGTTCTTC
NA,TRBV4-1,TRBJ1-4,once,CAGSARGTNGEKLSF,TGCGCCGGCAGCGCCCGAGGAACAAACGGGGAAAAACTGTCTTTT
NA,TRBV12-5,TRBJ2-2,few,CASAFSDRGAGELFF,TGTGCTAGTGCTTTCAGTGATAGGGGGGCCGGGGAGCTGTTTTTT
NA,TRBV5-5,TRBJ2-3,NA,CASSSGHADTQYF,TGTGCCAGCAGCTCGGGACACGCAGATACGCAGTATTTT
NA,TRBV28,TRBJ1-5,NA,CVTPILRPNQPQHF,TGTGTCACCCCGATTTTAAGACCCAATCAGCCCCAGCATTTT
NA,TRBV30,TRBJ2-1,few,CAWSVPGIGVNEQFF,TGTGCCTGGAGTGTCCCCGGGATCGGCGTCAATGAGCAGTTCTTC
NA,TRBV5-5,TRBJ2-2,NA,CASRGDRYTGELFF,TGTGCCAGCAGGGGGGATAGATACACCGGGGAGCTGTTTTTT
TRBD1,TRBV6-1,TRBJ1-1,few,CTTKRQGGTEAFF,TGTACCACCAAGAGGCAGGGGGGAACTGAAGCTTTCTTT
TRBD2,TRBV4-3,TRBJ2-6,NA,CASNSGLAGISGANILTF,TGCGCCAGCAATTCCGGACTAGCGGGAATTTCTGGGGCCAACATCCTGACTTTC
NA,TRBV24-1,TRBJ2-2,once,CATSDLGLHLGGELFF,TGTGCCACCAGTGATTTGGGACTTCATCTGGGCGGGGAGCTGTTTTTT
NA,TRBV6-2/TRBV6-3,TRBJ2-7,NA,CASSSQRGQYEQYF,TGTGCCAGCAGTTCCCAGAGGGGACAATACGAGCAGTACTTC
NA,TRBV10-3,TRBJ1-5,many,CAISGQANQPQHF,TGTGCCATCAGTGGACAGGCCAATCAGCCCCAGCATTTT
TRBD1,TRBV11-2,TRBJ1-6,NA,CASSPGQGFGPLRF,TGTGCCAGCAGCCCCGGACAGGGATTTGGACCCCTTCGCTTT
TRBD1,TRBV11-3,TRBJ2-2,NA,CASGLEAGTGRTGELFF,TGTGCCAGCGGCTTAGAAGCTGGGACAGGGCGCACCGGGGAGCTGTTTTTT
TRBD1,TRBV11-2,TRBJ2-7,NA,CASNGTGLLEQYF,TGTGCCAGCAACGGGACAGGGTTGCTCGAGCAGTACTTC